This TCR beta chain was sequenced for a study of blood T cell repertoires in COVID-19 (dated by TCRdb to 2020 to 2021). The study in broad terms: Samples from collaborators originated in the United States, Italy and Spain and spanned both the acute and convalescent phases of COVID-19. Deeply sampled blood TCRbeta repertoires from subjects exposed to, actively infected with, or recovered from COVID-19 were included in the dataset. The material from the prospective study consisted of cDNA or gDNA derived from T cells, B-cell-depleted T cells, or PBMCs. Where available, HLA class I and class II types were obtained from metadata supplied by the sample provider rather than from assay-based typing. The repertoires were made available in a free public database intended to serve as a resource for research on the immune response to SARS-CoV-2. The sample metadata nearly always contained a de-identified subject ID, COVID-19 status, age in years and sex. Samples were obtained from the ongoing ImmuneRACE study (first 160 participants) and from some 1,200 subjects provided by 6 global collaborators. Overall study outcomes, separate from this receptor: Clinical and demographic metadata were provided uncurated, with the amount varying by source and participant.

The CDR3 contains 14 residues, cysteine and phenylalanine counted. The sequence is cut down to CDR3 DNA, 42 bases in frame from base 1. Relative to germline, V is 5 bases shorter and J is 2 bases shorter, with 7 bases between their ends. Via the germline V gene, CDR1 is LGHNT and CDR2 FRNRAP. Concerning this clone: What this receptor recognizes is not known. No base-level quality is on record; no much larger clone is a single base apart.

The immunoSEQ Assay, a bias-controlled multiplex PCR, was used to amplify TCRbeta CDR3 regions from genomic DNA. The published analysis was carried out like this. Nucleated cell counts per sample were estimated from amplification of reference gene primers within the assay. To quantify the absolute abundance of each unique TCRbeta CDR3 rearrangement, sequence reads were collapsed and filtered. For each sample, productive Simpson clonality was calculated as the square root of Simpson's diversity index across productive rearrangements. Here the immuneACCESS table is served through TCRdb, limited to in-frame sequences with V and J called. Missing clones are a known gap in these copies; in checked studies unresolved V genes cover under half, and the rest lacks a known reason. V and J calls and clone size follow that table, whereas D and trimming were derived from the DNA. The sample table holds about 120,000 clones, of which 60% to 85% were seen once. Of the sample, 2.3% falls within the top ten clones.

Collaborating institutions collected whole blood in K2EDTA tubes following their own protocols. For TCRbeta analysis, collaborators shipped samples in one of three forms: frozen whole blood, isolated PBMCs, or DNA extracted from either of those sample types. The TCR was taken from a man aged 65 to 79 with acute or convalescent COVID-19. The chain is made from TRBV12-5 and TRBJ1-6; the D segment cannot be called with confidence. Sequencing was done on a sample of peripheral blood. At the DNA level, the sequence is TGTGCTAGTGGTGAAAAGCCCTATAATTCACCCCTCCACTTT. It specifies CASGEKPYNSPLHF.